The 26 T cell receptor beta chains listed next were all sequenced from one sample in a study of CD8 T cells in Susac syndrome. Reverse transcription used roughly 0.45 to 1 ug RNA and random hexamers. TCRdb analysed the immunoSEQ multiplex PCR reads with MiXCR anew, one entry per CDR3 protein. The data contain about 140,000 distinct CDR3 sequences, approximately 95% of them singletons. Sequencing used CD8+ T cells from PBMCs. These TCRs come from a human donor with Susac syndrome.

CDR3 sequence reads: CASSPLLTALDEKLFF. CDR3 DNA sequence: TGCGCCAGCAGCCCGCTCTTAACAGCCTTAGATGAAAAACTGTTTTTT. The chain carries TRBV4-1 and TRBJ1-4; D ambiguous. CDR3 size: 16 residues. The V gene's germline CDR1 is MGHRA and CDR2 YSYEKL. The V end was cut by 4 bases, the J end by 6 bases, with 18 bases between.

The gene calls are TRBV12-3 or TRBV12-4 and TRBJ2-2; 8 bases agree with TRBD2. Trimming at V came to 1 base and at J to 1 base, leaving 2 bases not matched to a gene. CDR3 length: 16 amino acids. Here the CDR3 reads CASSLELAVNTGELFF. The CDR3 nucleotides read TGTGCCAGCAGTTTAGAACTAGCGGTGAACACCGGGGAGCTGTTTTTT.

The J gene is TRBJ2-3, the V gene TRBV13; D might be TRBD2 (7 bases). The length of the CDR3 is 16 residues. V lost 4 bases and J 5 bases, leaving 19 bases between the germline ends. Germline-derived CDR1 and CDR2 are PRHDT and FYEKMQ (reference sequence). The CDR3 DNA reads as TGTGCCAGCAGCTCCCCCCGTGAGGGGGGGGAAGATACGCAGTATTTT. This codes for CASSSPREGGEDTQYF.

The V gene is TRBV28, the J gene TRBJ2-1, with TRBD2 matching over 10 bases. The V gene's germline CDR1 is MDHEN and CDR2 SYDVKM. V trimming: 5 bases; J trimming: 6 bases; junction bases outside the gene matches: 4. The CDR3 totals 14 residues. In DNA form, the CDR3 reads TGTGCCAGCAGTCTAAGACTAGCGGGCAATGAGCAGTTCTTC. It encodes CASSLRLAGNEQFF. The full variable domain, completed using reference TRBV28 and TRBJ2-1, is DVKVTQSSRYLVKRTGEKVFLECVQDMDHENMFWYRQDPGLGLRLIYFSYDVKMKEKGDIPEGYSVSREKKERFSLILESASTNQTSMYLCASSLRLAGNEQFFGPGTRLTVL.

This clonotype has just one count. The chain employs TRBV29-1 and TRBJ1-1, with D uncertain. Germline V gene data show CDR1 as SQVTM and CDR2 as ANQGSEA. Trimming took 8 bases from V and 2 from J, leaving 15 bases between them. The CDR3 loop spans 13 amino acids. The CDR3 nucleotides are TGCAGCTCCCAACTGAGACAAAACACTGAAGCTTTCTTT. It translates to CSSQLRQNTEAFF.

CDR3 in amino acids: CASSVREVATDTQYF. CDR3 in DNA: TGTGCCAGCAGCGTAAGGGAGGTAGCCACAGATACGCAGTATTTT. The chain combines TRBV9 with TRBJ2-3, with TRBD2 as a possible D gene (6 bases). The V and J ends lost 1 base and 2 bases respectively, with 11 bases between them. The CDR3 contains 15 residues. The germline V gene encodes CDR1 SGDLS and CDR2 YYNGEE.

This clonotype came up once. V and J are TRBV9 and TRBJ2-6; 7 bases align to TRBD1. After removal of 3 bases from V and 5 bases from J, the junction contained 11 bases not matched to a gene. The CDR3 length is 17 residues. CDR1 SGDLS and CDR2 YYNGEE come from the germline V gene. The DNA of the CDR3 is TGTGCCAGCAGCGATGACAGGGTGGATAATAGGGCCAACGTCCTGACTTTC. As protein: CASSDDRVDNRANVLTF.

This chain uses TRBV3-1 with TRBJ2-7; 11 nucleotides agree with TRBD1. The CDR3 is made up of 14 amino acids. With 4 bases clipped from V and 5 bases from J, the junction kept 4 bases outside the gene matches. Germline V lookup: CDR1 LGHDT, CDR2 YNNKEL (reference sequence). DNA of the CDR3: TGTGCCAGCAGCCCGGACAGGGGGCGAAACGAGCAGTACTTC. Amino acids: CASSPDRGRNEQYF.

The rearrangement links TRBV4-1 to TRBJ2-1; D might be TRBD2 (6 bases). V gave up 6 bases and J gave up 0 bases, with 15 bases separating them. The CDR3 consists of 16 residues. Germline-derived CDR1 and CDR2 are MGHRA and YSYEKL. DNA for the CDR3: TGCGCCAGCAGGCACTACGGGGGTAGCTCCTACAATGAGCAGTTCTTC. Translated, it gives CASRHYGGSSYNEQFF.

This chain connects TRBV6-5 to TRBJ2-7, with 10 bases aligning to TRBD1. Losses at the gene ends were 2 bases for V and 6 bases for J; bases not matched to a gene: 4. The CDR3 is made up of 14 amino acids. The germline V gene encodes CDR1 MNHEY and CDR2 SVGAGI. The CDR3 is CASSYGQGGAEQYF. The CDR3 DNA reads TGTGCCAGCAGTTACGGACAGGGGGGTGCCGAGCAGTACTTC.

J is TRBJ2-4 and V is TRBV27; D tentatively reads TRBD1 or TRBD2 (5 bases each). The CDR3 contains 15 residues. V was shortened by 6 bases and J by 0 bases, with 12 bases between the two germline ends. Germline CDR1 MNHEY, CDR2 SMNVEV (reference sequence). The CDR3 protein is CASRRGILAKNIQYF. For the CDR3, the DNA is TGTGCCAGCAGGAGGGGCATACTAGCCAAAAACATTCAGTACTTC.

The chain recombines TRBV24-1 with TRBJ2-1, with D perhaps being TRBD1 or TRBD2 (5 bases each). Germline CDR1 is KGHDR and CDR2 is SFDVKD. This CDR3 region has 17 residues. Trimming left V 0 bases short and J 7 bases short, with 18 bases between. The CDR3 DNA sequence: TGTGCCACCAGTGATTTGGATGCTGCCGGGACGGGGAATGAGCAGTTCTTC. Its translation is CATSDLDAAGTGNEQFF.

The chain couples TRBV20-1 to TRBJ2-1, with TRBD2 matching 11 bases. The germline CDR1 and CDR2 sequences are DFQATT and SNEGSKA (reference sequence). There are 15 residues in the CDR3. V lost 0 bases and J lost 5; bases outside the gene matches: 3. Here the CDR3 reads CSARDGTSGDNEQFF. Here the CDR3 DNA reads TGCAGTGCTAGAGATGGGACTAGCGGCGACAATGAGCAGTTCTTC.

This clonotype was found once. This chain uses TRBV4-1 with TRBJ2-7, with 9 positions matching TRBD2. V trimming: 0 bases; J trimming: 2 bases; junction bases outside the gene matches: 5. The germline V gene has CDR1 MGHRA and CDR2 YSYEKL. This CDR3 has 16 amino acids. CDR3 in amino acids: CASSQDASGTPYEQYF. In DNA, the CDR3 is TGCGCCAGCAGCCAAGATGCTAGCGGGACACCCTACGAGCAGTACTTC.

J is TRBJ2-3 and V is TRBV12-3 or TRBV12-4; D tentatively fits TRBD1 or TRBD2 (5 bases each). Trimming took off 9 bases at V and 5 bases at J, with 15 bases between the two ends. This CDR3 contains 13 residues. The CDR3 DNA follows: TGTGCCAGTTGGGACGGATCCGGAGATACGCAGTATTTT. Amino acid sequence: CASWDGSGDTQYF.

The chain links TRBV12-3 or TRBV12-4 to TRBJ2-7; D is uncertain. The CDR3 consists of 12 residues. Deletions cut 7 bases from V and 4 bases from J, with 11 bases between. The CDR3 loop is CASTVVGYEQYF. The DNA of the CDR3 is TGTGCCAGCACAGTGGTAGGATACGAGCAGTACTTC.

The chain joins TRBV11-2 to TRBJ1-1; 7 bases agree with TRBD1. From germline, CDR1 is SGHAT and CDR2 FQNNGV. V lost 0 bases, J lost 7 bases, and 2 bases stayed unmatched. The CDR3 loop spans 13 amino acids. CDR3 coding DNA: TGTGCCAGCAGCTTAGATTGGACAGGTGAAGCTTTCTTT. Protein sequence: CASSLDWTGEAFF.

This chain links TRBV18 with TRBJ2-7; tentative D call: TRBD2 (5 bases). The germline gives CDR1 KGHSH, CDR2 LQKENI. This CDR3 region has 13 residues. Trimming left V 2 bases short and J 4 bases short, with 9 bases between. Here the CDR3 reads CASSPDEGYEQYF. The CDR3 DNA follows: TGTGCCAGCTCACCAGATGAGGGATACGAGCAGTACTTC.

A few counts support this clonotype. J is TRBJ2-1 and V is TRBV7-8; D gene uncertain. The CDR3 extends over 11 amino acids. Trimming stripped 5 bases from V and 7 bases from J, with 6 bases between. In germline, CDR1 is SGHVS, CDR2 FQNEAQ. CDR3 DNA: TGTGCCAGCAGCGCCGGTAATGAGCAGTTCTTC. Encoded protein: CASSAGNEQFF.

The chain carries TRBV6-2 or TRBV6-3 and TRBJ2-7; D not resolved. Germline-derived CDR1 and CDR2 are MNHEY and SVGEGT. V was trimmed by 2 bases and J by 1 base, leaving 9 bases between them. The CDR3 loop spans 14 amino acids. The CDR3 region is CASSYGPGSYEQYF. The CDR3 DNA sequence: TGTGCCAGCAGTTACGGACCGGGTTCCTACGAGCAGTACTTC.

The V and J genes are TRBV25-1 and TRBJ1-2; tentative D call: TRBD1 (5 bases). The CDR3 contains 15 residues. Germline CDR1 and CDR2: MGHDK and SYGVNS. V was shortened by 0 bases and J by 4 bases, with 12 bases between the two germline ends. CDR3 sequence (DNA): TGTGCCAGCAGTGAATATTTCCGGGACTCCTATGGCTACACCTTC. Its translation is CASSEYFRDSYGYTF.

This rearrangement joins TRBV20-1 to TRBJ2-7, with 8 bases that match TRBD1. V lost 3 bases to trimming and J lost 2 bases; unmatched junction nucleotides: 12. Germline loops: CDR1 DFQATT, CDR2 SNEGSKA (reference sequence). The CDR3 length is 16 residues. The CDR3, as DNA: TGCAGTGCTAGTAGTGGGGAGCTCAGGGGGCCCTACGAGCAGTACTTC. Translating gives CSASSGELRGPYEQYF.

The chain is built from TRBV7-9 and TRBJ1-1; no clear D gene. The V gene lost 5 bases and the J gene lost 5 bases, with 9 bases spanning the gap. Germline assignment: CDR1 SEHNR and CDR2 FQNEAQ (reference sequence). The CDR3 length is 12 residues. In nucleotides, the CDR3 is TGTGCCAGCAGCAATGAGCAAACTGAAGCTTTCTTT. This encodes CASSNEQTEAFF.

The V call is TRBV5-5, the J call TRBJ2-3; 13 nucleotides align to TRBD2. Germline lookup yields CDR1 SGHKS and CDR2 YYEKEE (reference sequence). J gave up 2 bases and V 4 bases, and 4 bases lay outside the gene matches. CDR3 length: 16 residues. The chain's CDR3 is CASSPGTSGNTDTQYF. The CDR3 DNA follows: TGTGCCAGCAGCCCGGGGACTAGCGGGAACACAGATACGCAGTATTTT. The entire variable domain, with the rest obtained from reference TRBV5-5 and TRBJ2-3, is as follows: DAGVTQSPTHLIKTRGQQVTLRCSPISGHKSVSWYQQVLGQGPQFIFQYYEKEERGRGNFPDRFSARQFPNYSSELNVNALLLGDSALYLCASSPGTSGNTDTQYFGPGTRLTVL.

J is TRBJ2-1 and V is TRBV12-3 or TRBV12-4; 7 positions agree with TRBD2. CDR3 size: 14 residues. The ends lost 5 bases at V and 4 bases at J; junction bases unmatched: 5. CDR3 loop: CASSHSSGYNEQFF. The CDR3 nucleotides are TGTGCCAGCAGTCATTCTAGCGGATACAATGAGCAGTTCTTC.

The chain links TRBV19 to TRBJ2-5, with D unresolved. There are 13 residues in the CDR3. Germline V gene lookup returns CDR1 LNHDA and CDR2 SQIVND (reference sequence). V gave up 1 base and J gave up 2 bases, with 5 bases separating them. The CDR3 DNA reads as TGTGCCAGTAGTATAGGGGGACAAGAGACCCAGTACTTC. This gives the protein CASSIGGQETQYF.